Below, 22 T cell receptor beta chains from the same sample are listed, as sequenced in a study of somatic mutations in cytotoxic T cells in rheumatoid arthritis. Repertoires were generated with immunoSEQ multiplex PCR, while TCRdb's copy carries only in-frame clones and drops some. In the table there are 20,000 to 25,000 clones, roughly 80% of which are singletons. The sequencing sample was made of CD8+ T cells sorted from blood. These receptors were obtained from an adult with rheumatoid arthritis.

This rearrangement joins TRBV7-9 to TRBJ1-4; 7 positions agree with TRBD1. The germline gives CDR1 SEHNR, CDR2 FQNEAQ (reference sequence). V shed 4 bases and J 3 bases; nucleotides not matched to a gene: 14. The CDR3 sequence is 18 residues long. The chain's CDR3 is CASSSKEGGAGANEKLFF. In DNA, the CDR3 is TGTGCCAGCAGCTCTAAAGAAGGGGGCGCGGGGGCTAATGAAAAACTGTTTTTT.

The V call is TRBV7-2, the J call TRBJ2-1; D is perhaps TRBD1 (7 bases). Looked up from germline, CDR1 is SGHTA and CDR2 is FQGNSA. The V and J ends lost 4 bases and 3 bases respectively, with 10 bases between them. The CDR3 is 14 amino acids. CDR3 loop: CASSYQGGYNEQFF. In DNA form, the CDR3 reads TGTGCCAGCAGCTACCAGGGGGGCTACAATGAGCAGTTCTTC. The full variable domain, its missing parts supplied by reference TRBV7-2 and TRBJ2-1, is GAGVSQSPSNKVTEKGKDVELRCDPISGHTALYWYRQSLGQGLEFLIYFQGNSAPDKSGLPSDRFSAERTGGSVSTLTIQRTQQEDSAVYLCASSYQGGYNEQFFGPGTRLTVL.

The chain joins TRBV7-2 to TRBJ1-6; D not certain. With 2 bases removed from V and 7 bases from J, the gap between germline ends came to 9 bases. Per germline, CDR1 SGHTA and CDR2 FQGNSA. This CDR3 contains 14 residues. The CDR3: CASSLRARNSPLHF. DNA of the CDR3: TGTGCCAGCAGCTTAAGGGCCAGAAATTCACCCCTCCACTTT.

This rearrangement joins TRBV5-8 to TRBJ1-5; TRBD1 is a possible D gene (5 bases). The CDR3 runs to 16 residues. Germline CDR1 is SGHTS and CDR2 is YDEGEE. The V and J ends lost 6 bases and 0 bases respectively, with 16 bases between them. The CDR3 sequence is CASTLPRAGSNQPQHF. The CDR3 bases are TGTGCCAGCACACTGCCCAGGGCGGGTAGCAATCAGCCCCAGCATTTT.

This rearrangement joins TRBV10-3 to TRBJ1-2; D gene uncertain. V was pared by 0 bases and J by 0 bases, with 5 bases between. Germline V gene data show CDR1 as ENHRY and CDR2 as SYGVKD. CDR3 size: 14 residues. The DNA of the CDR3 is TGTGCCATCAGTGAGTCTACAGCTAACTATGGCTACACCTTC. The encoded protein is CAISESTANYGYTF.

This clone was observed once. CDR3 DNA sequence: TGTGCCAGCAGCTACATAGGCTTTGCGGGCTACAATGAGCAGTTCTTC. Translating it yields CASSYIGFAGYNEQFF. V is TRBV27 and J is TRBJ2-1; a possible D gene is TRBD2 (5 bases). CDR3 length: 16 amino acids. Trimming cost V 6 bases and J 3 bases, with 18 bases left between them. Germline assignment: CDR1 MNHEY and CDR2 SMNVEV (reference sequence).

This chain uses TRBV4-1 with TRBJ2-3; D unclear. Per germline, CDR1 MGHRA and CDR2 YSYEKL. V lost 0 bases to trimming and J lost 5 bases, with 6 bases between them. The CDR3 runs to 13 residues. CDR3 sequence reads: CASSQEAGDTQYF. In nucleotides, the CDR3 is TGCGCCAGCAGCCAAGAGGCAGGAGATACGCAGTATTTT.

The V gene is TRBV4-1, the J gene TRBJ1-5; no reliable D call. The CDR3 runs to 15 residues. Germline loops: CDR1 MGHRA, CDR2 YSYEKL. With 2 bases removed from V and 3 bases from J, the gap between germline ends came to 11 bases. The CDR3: CASSQKEVANQPQHF. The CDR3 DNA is TGCGCCAGCAGCCAAAAAGAGGTGGCCAATCAGCCCCAGCATTTT.

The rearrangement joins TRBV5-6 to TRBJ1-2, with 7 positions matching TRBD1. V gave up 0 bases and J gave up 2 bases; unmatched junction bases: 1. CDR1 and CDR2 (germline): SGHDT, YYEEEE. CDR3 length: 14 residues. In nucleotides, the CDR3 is TGTGCCAGCAGCTTGGGACAGGGAAACTATGGCTACACCTTC. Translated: CASSLGQGNYGYTF.

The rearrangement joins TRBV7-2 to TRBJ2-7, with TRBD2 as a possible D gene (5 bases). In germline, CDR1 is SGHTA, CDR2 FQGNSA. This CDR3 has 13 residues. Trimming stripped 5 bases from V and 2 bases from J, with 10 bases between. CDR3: CASSPGIAYEQYF. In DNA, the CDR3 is TGTGCCAGCAGCCCCGGGATCGCCTACGAGCAGTACTTC.

The CDR3 region has the DNA TGCGCCAGCAGCCAAGATTGGAGTTACAATCAGCCCCAGCATTTT. This encodes CASSQDWSYNQPQHF. The V call is TRBV4-3, the J call TRBJ1-5, with D hard to call. The CDR3 runs to 15 residues. V lost 0 bases and J 3 bases, leaving 9 bases between the germline ends. Germline CDR1 reads LGHNA; CDR2 reads YSLEER.

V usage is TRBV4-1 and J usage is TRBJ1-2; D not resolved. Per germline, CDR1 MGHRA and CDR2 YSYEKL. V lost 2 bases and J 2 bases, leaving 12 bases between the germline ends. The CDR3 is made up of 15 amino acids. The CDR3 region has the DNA TGCGCCAGCAGCCAACTTATCGGGTCGAACTATGGCTACACCTTC. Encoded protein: CASSQLIGSNYGYTF.

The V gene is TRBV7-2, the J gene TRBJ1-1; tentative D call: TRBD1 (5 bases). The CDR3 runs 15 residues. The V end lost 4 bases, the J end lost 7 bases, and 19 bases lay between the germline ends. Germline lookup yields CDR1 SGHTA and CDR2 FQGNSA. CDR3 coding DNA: TGTGCCAGCAGCTCTGGGGGAAGGCACTCGAGTGAAGCTTTCTTT. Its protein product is CASSSGGRHSSEAFF. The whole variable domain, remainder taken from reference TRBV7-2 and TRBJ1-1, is GAGVSQSPSNKVTEKGKDVELRCDPISGHTALYWYRQSLGQGLEFLIYFQGNSAPDKSGLPSDRFSAERTGGSVSTLTIQRTQQEDSAVYLCASSSGGRHSSEAFFGQGTRLTVV.

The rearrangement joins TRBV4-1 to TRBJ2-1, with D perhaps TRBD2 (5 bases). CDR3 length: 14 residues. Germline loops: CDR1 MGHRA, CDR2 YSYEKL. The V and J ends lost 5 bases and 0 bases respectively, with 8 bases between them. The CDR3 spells CASSARASYNEQFF. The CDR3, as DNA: TGCGCCAGCAGCGCGAGGGCCTCCTACAATGAGCAGTTCTTC.

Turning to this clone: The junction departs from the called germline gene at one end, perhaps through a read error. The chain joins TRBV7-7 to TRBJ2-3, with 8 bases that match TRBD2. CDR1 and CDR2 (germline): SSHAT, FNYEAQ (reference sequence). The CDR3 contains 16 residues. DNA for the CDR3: TGTGCTAGCAGCCCATTCCCCCGGGGGGGAGCAGATACGCAGTATTTT. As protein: CASSPFPRGGADTQYF.

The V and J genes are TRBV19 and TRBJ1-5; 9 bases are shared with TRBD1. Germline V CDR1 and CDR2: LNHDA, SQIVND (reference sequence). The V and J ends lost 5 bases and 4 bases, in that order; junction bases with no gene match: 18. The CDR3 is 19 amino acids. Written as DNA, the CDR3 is TGTGCCAGTAGTTCTCGTCTAGGACAGGGGCCTCCTTGGAATCAGCCCCAGCATTTT. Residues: CASSSRLGQGPPWNQPQHF.

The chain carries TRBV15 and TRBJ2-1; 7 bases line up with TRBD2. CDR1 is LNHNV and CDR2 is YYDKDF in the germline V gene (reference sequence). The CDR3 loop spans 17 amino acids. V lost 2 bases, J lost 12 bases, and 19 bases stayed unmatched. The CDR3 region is CATSRRTASTSVDGQFF. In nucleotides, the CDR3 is TGTGCCACCAGCAGAAGGACTGCCTCCACTAGCGTCGACGGGCAGTTCTTC.

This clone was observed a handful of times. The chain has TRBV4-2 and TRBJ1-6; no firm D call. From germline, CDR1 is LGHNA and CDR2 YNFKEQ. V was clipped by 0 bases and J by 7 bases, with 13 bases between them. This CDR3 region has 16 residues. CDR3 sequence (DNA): TGTGCCAGCAGCCAAGAACCTCACACGGGGAATTCACCCCTCCACTTT. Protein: CASSQEPHTGNSPLHF.

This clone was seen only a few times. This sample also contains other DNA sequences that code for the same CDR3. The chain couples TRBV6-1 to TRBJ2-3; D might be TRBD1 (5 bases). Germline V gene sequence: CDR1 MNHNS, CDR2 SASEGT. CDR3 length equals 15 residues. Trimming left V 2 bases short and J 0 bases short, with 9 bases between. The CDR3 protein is CASSEWAGSTDTQYF. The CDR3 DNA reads TGTGCCAGCAGTGAATGGGCAGGGAGCACAGATACGCAGTATTTT.

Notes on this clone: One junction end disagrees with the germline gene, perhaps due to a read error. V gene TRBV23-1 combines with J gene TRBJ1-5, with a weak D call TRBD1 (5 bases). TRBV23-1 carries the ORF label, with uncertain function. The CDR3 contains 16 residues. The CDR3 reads CASSQWRGPNGQPQHF. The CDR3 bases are TGCGCCAGCAGCCAATGGAGGGGTCCCAACGGGCAGCCCCAGCATTTT.

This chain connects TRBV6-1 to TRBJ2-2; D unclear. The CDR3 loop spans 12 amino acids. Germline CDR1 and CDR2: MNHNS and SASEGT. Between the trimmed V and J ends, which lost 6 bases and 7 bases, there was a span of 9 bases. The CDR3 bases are TGTGCCAGCAGGGTTTTGGTCGGGGAGCTGTTTTTT. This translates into CASRVLVGELFF.

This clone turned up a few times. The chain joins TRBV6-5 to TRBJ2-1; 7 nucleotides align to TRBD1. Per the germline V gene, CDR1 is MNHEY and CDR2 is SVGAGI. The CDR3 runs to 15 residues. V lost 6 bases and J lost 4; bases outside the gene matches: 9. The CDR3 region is CASSVRTGPYNEQFF. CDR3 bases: TGTGCCAGCAGCGTGCGGACAGGACCGTACAATGAGCAGTTCTTC.